These 7 T cell receptor beta chains were sequenced from one sample in a study of blood T cell repertoires in COVID-19. Only in-frame clones appear in the TCRdb table, and some are missing; sequencing was by immunoSEQ multiplex PCR. The table includes roughly 200,000 clones, about 85% detected once. Specimen: peripheral blood. The receptor source for this set is a person aged 70 to 79 with COVID-19, enrolled during active disease.

This clone was seen a single time. DNA for the CDR3: TGTGCCAGCAGCTTAATCGCCGGGGGCACTGAAGCTTTCTTT. This translates into CASSLIAGGTEAFF. This chain uses TRBV11-3 with TRBJ1-1; maybe TRBD1 (5 bases). Germline values: CDR1 SGHNT, CDR2 YENEEA. CDR3 length equals 14 residues. The V end was cut by 2 bases, the J end by 4 bases, with 11 bases between.

V gene TRBV7-6 combines with J gene TRBJ2-5, with 9 bases that match TRBD2. V shed 5 bases, J shed 2 bases, and the junction held 9 bases outside the gene matches. The CDR3 loop spans 16 amino acids. Looked up from germline, CDR1 is SGHVS and CDR2 is FNYEAQ. In nucleotides, the CDR3 is TGTGCCAGCAGCGGCGGGAGGGGAGTCGGGCAAGAGACCCAGTACTTC. Amino acids: CASSGGRGVGQETQYF. Full variable domain (remainder filled in from reference TRBV7-6 and TRBJ2-5): GAGVSQSPRYKVTKRGQDVALRCDPISGHVSLYWYRQALGQGPEFLTYFNYEAQQDKSGLPNDRFSAERPEGSISTLTIQRTEQRDSAMYRCASSGGRGVGQETQYFGPGTRLLVL.

The gene calls are TRBV5-1 and TRBJ2-5; 11 nucleotides line up with TRBD1. CDR3 size: 15 residues. The V gene end was trimmed by 4 bases and the J gene end by 5 bases; junction bases not matched to a gene: 7. Germline assignment: CDR1 SGHRS and CDR2 YFSETQ. In DNA form, the CDR3 reads TGCGCCAGCAGCCTGGACAGGGGGCTTGTGGAGACCCAGTACTTC. Its protein product is CASSLDRGLVETQYF.

The genes are TRBV5-4 and TRBJ1-1; D unclear. The CDR3 is made up of 13 amino acids. The ends were cut back, 0 bases at V and 3 bases at J, with 6 bases in the middle. Germline V CDR1 and CDR2: SGHNT, YYREEE (reference sequence). CDR3 DNA sequence: TGTGCCAGCAGCTTGGGGGCAGACACTGAAGCTTTCTTT. This translates into CASSLGADTEAFF.

CDR3 amino acids: CASSVVLDGELFF. The DNA of the CDR3 is TGTGCCAGCAGCGTAGTTCTAGACGGGGAGCTGTTTTTT. This chain links TRBV9 with TRBJ2-2; D unclear. V was trimmed by 0 bases and J by 7 bases, leaving 7 bases between them. The V gene's germline CDR1 is SGDLS and CDR2 YYNGEE. CDR3 length: 13 residues.

This clone appeared a single time. The genes are TRBV5-5 and TRBJ1-4, with 7 bases identical to TRBD1. The germline V gene has CDR1 SGHKS and CDR2 YYEKEE (reference sequence). After removal of 4 bases from V and 3 bases from J, the junction contained 9 bases not matched to a gene. The CDR3 extends over 16 amino acids. In DNA, the CDR3 is TGTGCCAGCAGCGGCATATCGGGACAGTCTAATGAAAAACTGTTTTTT. Its translation is CASSGISGQSNEKLFF.

The V gene is TRBV6-2 or TRBV6-3, the J gene TRBJ2-3; no clear D. V lost 2 bases and J lost 4, with 10 bases in between. CDR3 length equals 14 residues. CDR1 is MNHEY, CDR2 SVGEGT, per germline. The CDR3, as DNA: TGTGCCAGCAGTTACATATCCTCGTCAGATACGCAGTATTTT. Its protein is CASSYISSSDTQYF.